This T cell receptor beta chain was identified during a study of graft-versus-host responses after intestinal transplantation (dated by TCRdb to the early 2020s). For the wider study: The transplants that recipients got were multivisceral, liver-intestinal, or isolated intestinal. Every recipient was given anti-thymocyte globulin induction, then maintenance tacrolimus and steroids for around three years. After intestinal transplantation, graft-versus-host and host-versus-graft alloreactive T cell clones in the graft, circulation and bone marrow were tracked using bulk TCR-beta CDR3 sequencing. To identify alloreactive clones, pre-transplant mixed lymphocyte reaction products were sequenced and compared with unstimulated pre-transplant donor and recipient T cells. Of the 20 to 25 intestinal transplant recipients enrolled in the cohort, one of whom was a retransplant, 3 patients without pretransplant specimens were excluded. Donor T cell macrochimerism was defined as a peak of at least 4% donor T cells among recipient peripheral blood mononuclear cells. Rather than going through the commercial service, samples from a few later patients were sequenced in-house on an Illumina MiSeq and processed with MiXCR. Overall study outcomes, separate from this receptor: Early after transplant, peak levels of circulating GvH clones were found to be associated with declines in HvG clones. GvH clones were found in recipient bone marrow, and some of the GvH clones appeared earlier in ileal mucosa or blood, which is consistent with an intestinal mucosal origin. High GvH to HvG T cell clonal ratios were observed in the allografts of patients with donor T cell macrochimerism. The relatively low number and heterogeneity of intestinal transplant patients limited the conclusions.

As to this clone: The antigen it binds to is not known. Base quality data are lacking; no much larger clone is found one base away.

To prepare the library, the immunoSEQ multiplex PCR assay was applied. For most patients, genomic DNA was isolated with the Qiagen DNeasy Blood and Tissue Kit and sent frozen to Adaptive Biotechnologies for TCR sequencing. High-throughput TCR-beta CDR3 sequencing of genomic DNA from most patients was performed by Adaptive Biotechnologies. Processing in the source paper ran as follows. TCR sequencing data for over 15 patients were retrieved from Adaptive's ImmunoSEQ software; a few other patients were processed with MiXCR and VDJtools. To correct CD4 versus CD8 sorting errors, any sequence found in both subsets at a frequency ratio below 5:1 was removed. Because the origin of CDR3 nucleotide sequences shared between donor and recipient could not be assigned, those sequences were removed. At least 2-fold expansion over unstimulated cells and a minimum CFSE-low frequency of 0.002% (template counts) or 0.001% (read counts) were required for clones to be classified as alloreactive. Clones detected in sequenced pre-transplant spleen, lymph node, or MLR CFSE-low populations of the donor or recipient were defined as mappable. The cumulative frequency of alloreactive clones was calculated as a percentage of all sequences, weighted by copy number. This immuneACCESS table, as held by TCRdb, lists in-frame sequences with V and J called but not all clones. Of the missing ones, under half trace to an unresolved V gene in checked studies; the others have no known cause. That table is the source of V, J and clone size, and D and trimming were worked out from the DNA. The table for this sample lists some 62,000 clones; roughly nine tenths of them were counted only once. The biggest ten clones account for around 1.7% of the sample.

Read against the paper, the sample's time point label means: cells obtained before transplantation from donor or recipient. CD3+CD4+ and CD3+CD8+ populations were FACS-sorted from unstimulated pre-transplant donor and recipient cells taken from spleen or lymph nodes. The CDR3 goes from the cysteine to the phenylalanine over 16 residues. Of all the DNA, just the CDR3 is kept, 48 bases in frame from base 1. The germline V gene encodes CDR1 MNHEY and CDR2 SVGAGI. V is shortened by 3 bases, J by 5 bases, and the region joining them spans 19 bases. The specimen was unstimulated CD8+ T cells sorted from spleen or lymph node cells, collected before transplant. The sequence was collected from a human donor who was the organ donor for an intestinal transplant. The receptor chain draws on TRBV6-5 and TRBJ2-5, with TRBD1 as a weak D call on 6 bases. At the DNA level, the sequence is TGTGCCAGCAGTTATTCCCCCCACAGGGTTTGGGAGACCCAGTACTTC. Its coded protein is CASSYSPHRVWETQYF.